The 25 T cell receptor beta chains below come from one sample, sequenced in a study of cytomegalovirus exposure and HLA in healthy donors. The PCR contained 60 Vbeta and 13 Jbeta primers. The data were produced by immunoSEQ multiplex PCR, yet TCRdb's version contains in-frame clones alone and is incomplete. The data hold 100,000 to 150,000 clones, with roughly 81% observed a single time. Source material: PBMCs. The receptors were gathered from a woman under 40 in good health and CMV-seronegative.

The V call is TRBV27, the J call TRBJ1-5; the D is unclear. In germline, CDR1 is MNHEY, CDR2 SMNVEV (reference sequence). V shed 5 bases and J shed 6 bases, with 11 bases lying between them. The CDR3 runs to 13 residues. The DNA of the CDR3 is TGTGCCAGCAGTCTAGCCGGTGGTCAGCCCCAGCATTTT. This codes for CASSLAGGQPQHF.

The V call is TRBV6-6, the J call TRBJ2-3; 8 bases align to TRBD2. Germline V gene sequence: CDR1 MNHNY, CDR2 SVGAGI (reference sequence). This CDR3 is 15 amino acids long. Germline trimming cut 0 bases from V and 4 bases from J; bases unmatched to any gene: 3. The CDR3 DNA reads TGTGCCAGCAGTTACTCGACTAGCGCAGCAGATACGCAGTATTTT. It codes for CASSYSTSAADTQYF.

This clone has a single count. The rearrangement joins TRBV6-1 to TRBJ2-7, with 9 positions matching TRBD1. The CDR3 contains 15 residues. The V segment lost 6 bases and the J segment 3 bases; nucleotides outside the gene matches: 9. In germline, CDR1 is MNHNS, CDR2 SASEGT. The CDR3 region has the DNA TGTGCCAGCAGGCCAACCGGGACAGGGTTCTACGAGCAGTACTTC. It is translated as CASRPTGTGFYEQYF.

The chain employs TRBV19 and TRBJ2-3; D possibly corresponds to TRBD1 (6 bases). The CDR3 is 15 residues long. V lost 2 bases and J lost 0, with 9 bases in between. Germline CDR1 LNHDA, CDR2 SQIVND (reference sequence). CDR3 in amino acids: CASSIYRDSTDTQYF. Here the CDR3 DNA reads TGTGCCAGTAGTATATACAGGGACAGCACAGATACGCAGTATTTT.

J is TRBJ2-5 and V is TRBV9; 9 nucleotides match TRBD1. Trimming at V came to 6 bases and at J to 4 bases, leaving 4 bases not matched to a gene. Per germline, CDR1 SGDLS and CDR2 YYNGEE. The CDR3 totals 13 residues. The CDR3 loop reads CASNRDRAETQYF. CDR3 sequence (DNA): TGTGCCAGCAACCGGGACAGGGCAGAGACCCAGTACTTC.

The chain employs TRBV7-3 and TRBJ1-2, with D possibly matching TRBD1 (5 bases). Germline V lookup: CDR1 SGHTA, CDR2 FQGTGA. V lost 4 bases, J lost 6 bases, and 15 bases lay in between. The CDR3 extends over 14 amino acids. CDR3 amino acids: CASSSYEGGDGYTF. The CDR3, as DNA: TGTGCCAGCAGCTCCTATGAGGGAGGGGATGGCTACACCTTC.

The V and J genes are TRBV7-2 and TRBJ2-7; weak D call: TRBD1 (5 bases). CDR3 size: 13 residues. Trimming pared 6 bases from V and 7 bases from J, leaving 16 bases between. CDR1 is SGHTA and CDR2 is FQGNSA in the germline V gene. CDR3 protein: CASRRQGFGEQYF. The CDR3 nucleotides are TGTGCCAGCAGGCGGCAGGGTTTCGGTGAGCAGTACTTC.

The genes are TRBV7-6 and TRBJ1-3; 7 bases match TRBD1. The germline V gene encodes CDR1 SGHVS and CDR2 FNYEAQ. J lost 2 bases, V lost 1 base, and 2 bases had no gene match. The CDR3 loop spans 15 amino acids. CDR3 loop: CASSLGQGAGNTIYF. CDR3 in DNA: TGTGCCAGCAGCTTAGGACAGGGCGCTGGAAACACCATATATTTT.

The gene calls are TRBV19 and TRBJ1-3, with TRBD1 matching over 7 bases. The V gene's germline CDR1 is LNHDA and CDR2 SQIVND (reference sequence). This CDR3 region has 15 residues. The trim removed 5 bases at V and 0 bases at J, leaving 4 bases unmatched. The CDR3, as DNA: TGTGCCAGTAGTCTAGGGACAGCCTCTGGAAACACCATATATTTT. Translating it yields CASSLGTASGNTIYF.

This clone was seen a few times. The gene calls are TRBV7-9 and TRBJ1-4; possibly TRBD1 for D (5 bases). Trimming cost V 5 bases and J 0 bases, with 10 bases left between them. The length of the CDR3 is 15 residues. CDR1 is SEHNR and CDR2 is FQNEAQ in the germline V gene (reference sequence). CDR3 loop: CASSPGIATNEKLFF. In DNA form, the CDR3 reads TGTGCCAGCAGCCCAGGGATCGCAACTAATGAAAAACTGTTTTTT.

The rearrangement uses TRBV7-2 and TRBJ2-7, with D maybe TRBD1 (7 bases). V was clipped by 1 base and J by 3 bases, with 22 bases between them. CDR1 is SGHTA and CDR2 is FQGNSA in the germline V gene. The CDR3 sequence is 18 residues long. CDR3 amino acids: CASSLVMGGGTAFYEQYF. The CDR3 DNA is TGTGCCAGCAGCTTAGTAATGGGTGGGGGGACAGCCTTCTACGAGCAGTACTTC.

The CDR3, as DNA: TGTGCCAGCAGCCTAGGAGATACAGTCTTCAAAGAGACCCAGTACTTC. Its translation: CASSLGDTVFKETQYF. This chain links TRBV7-6 with TRBJ2-5; D ambiguous. V was clipped by 5 bases and J by 3 bases, with 19 bases between them. CDR1 is SGHVS, CDR2 FNYEAQ, per germline. CDR3 length equals 16 residues.

The V and J genes are TRBV11-2 and TRBJ2-7, with 7 bases aligning to TRBD1. J gave up 6 bases and V 3 bases, and 17 bases lay outside the gene matches. Germline assignment: CDR1 SGHAT and CDR2 FQNNGV. This CDR3 has 17 amino acids. The CDR3, as DNA: TGTGCCAGCAGCTTTTTCTCGGTGACAGGGCTCCGGGGCGAGCAGTACTTC. Its protein is CASSFFSVTGLRGEQYF. The entire variable domain, with the rest obtained from reference TRBV11-2 and TRBJ2-7, is as follows: EAGVAQSPRYKIIEKRQSVAFWCNPISGHATLYWYQQILGQGPKLLIQFQNNGVVDDSQLPKDRFSAERLKGVDSTLKIQPAKLEDSAVYLCASSFFSVTGLRGEQYFGPGTRLTVT.

The CDR3 loop reads CASSEQTGSSYEQYF. The CDR3 nucleotides read TGTGCCAGCAGTGAACAGACAGGGAGCTCCTACGAGCAGTACTTC. V and J are TRBV6-1 and TRBJ2-7, with TRBD1 identical over 7 bases. The CDR3 length is 15 residues. Germline loops: CDR1 MNHNS, CDR2 SASEGT. V was clipped by 2 bases and J by 0 bases; unmatched bases: 4.

The rearrangement links TRBV7-6 to TRBJ2-1; the match to TRBD1 covers 8 bases. Per germline, CDR1 SGHVS and CDR2 FNYEAQ. Trimming removed 4 bases from V and 6 bases from J; junction bases left unmatched: 8. CDR3 size: 15 residues. The CDR3, as DNA: TGTGCCAGCAGCTCCACCGACAGGGGTGTCAATGAGCAGTTCTTC. It codes for CASSSTDRGVNEQFF.

V is TRBV6-5 and J is TRBJ2-5; TRBD1 aligns across 9 bases. With V trimmed by 6 bases and J by 8 bases, 7 bases remained unmatched. CDR1 and CDR2 from the germline V gene are MNHEY and SVGAGI. The CDR3 extends over 13 amino acids. The CDR3 DNA follows: TGTGCCAGCAGCTGGGGACAGGGTGGAACCCAGTACTTC. Its protein product is CASSWGQGGTQYF.

This clone was seen a handful of times. The CDR3 DNA follows: TGTGCCAGCAGTTACTCGAACACCTACGAGCAGTACTTC. Protein: CASSYSNTYEQYF. The chain employs TRBV6-6 and TRBJ2-7; D remains ambiguous. Trimming took 0 bases from V and 2 from J, leaving 5 bases between them. Germline V gives CDR1 MNHNY, CDR2 SVGAGI (reference sequence). CDR3 length: 13 residues.

The chain is built from TRBV6-6 and TRBJ1-1; a weak D match, TRBD1 (6 bases). Trimming pared 6 bases from V and 1 base from J, leaving 12 bases between. This CDR3 region has 14 residues. Germline CDR1 MNHNY, CDR2 SVGAGI (reference sequence). The CDR3 DNA reads TGTGCCAGCAGGAGACAGGACTCGAACACTGAAGCTTTCTTT. It specifies CASRRQDSNTEAFF.

V usage is TRBV30 and J usage is TRBJ2-7; D is uncertain. V was trimmed by 1 base and J by 4 bases, leaving 8 bases between them. CDR3 size: 12 residues. Germline-derived CDR1 and CDR2 are GTSNPN and SVGIG (reference sequence). The CDR3 spells CAWSARSYEQYF. The CDR3 nucleotides are TGTGCCTGGAGTGCCCGTTCTTACGAGCAGTACTTC.

The chain uses TRBV29-1 and TRBJ2-2, with D tentatively TRBD1 (6 bases). V lost 3 bases, J lost 3 bases, and 8 bases lay in between. Per germline, CDR1 SQVTM and CDR2 ANQGSEA. The CDR3 extends over 13 amino acids. CDR3 in DNA: TGCAGCGTTGACAGGGGATACACCGGGGAGCTGTTTTTT. This translates into CSVDRGYTGELFF.

V and J are TRBV7-3 and TRBJ2-1; D remains ambiguous. The V gene's germline CDR1 is SGHTA and CDR2 FQGTGA. V gave up 4 bases and J gave up 2 bases, with 9 bases separating them. This CDR3 is 14 amino acids long. The CDR3 nucleotides read TGTGCCAGCAGCTCTGGCAGTGCCTACAATGAGCAGTTCTTC. It is translated as CASSSGSAYNEQFF.

The rearrangement joins TRBV30 to TRBJ2-5, with D possibly matching TRBD1 (5 bases). Germline-derived CDR1 and CDR2 are GTSNPN and SVGIG (reference sequence). The V end was cut by 4 bases, the J end by 5 bases, with 14 bases between. The CDR3 is made up of 13 amino acids. CDR3 in DNA: TGTGCCTGGACCAAAGGGGCGGTGGAGACCCAGTACTTC. This translates into CAWTKGAVETQYF. The entire variable domain, with the rest obtained from reference TRBV30 and TRBJ2-5, is as follows: SQTIHQWPATLVQPVGSPLSLECTVEGTSNPNLYWYRQAAGRGLQLLFYSVGIGQISSEVPQNLSASRPQDRQFILSSKKLLLSDSGFYLCAWTKGAVETQYFGPGTRLLVL.

This clone was picked up one time. The CDR3 DNA follows: TGTGCCAGCAGCCAAGAGACAGTATCCTACGAGCAGTACTTC. Its protein product is CASSQETVSYEQYF. V gene TRBV14 combines with J gene TRBJ2-7; TRBD1 might be the D (5 bases). The CDR3 runs 14 residues. The germline V gene has CDR1 SGHDN and CDR2 FVKESK. Trimming removed 0 bases at V and 1 base at J, with 7 bases between. Complete variable domain (other parts from reference TRBV14 and TRBJ2-7): EAGVTQFPSHSVIEKGQTVTLRCDPISGHDNLYWYRRVMGKEIKFLLHFVKESKQDESGMPNNRFLAERTGGTYSTLKVQPAELEDSGVYFCASSQETVSYEQYFGPGTRLTVT.

The chain combines TRBV2 with TRBJ1-2; D is uncertain. The V end was cut by 3 bases, the J end by 4 bases, with 12 bases between. The germline V gene has CDR1 SNHLY and CDR2 FYNNEI. This CDR3 comprises 14 residues. The chain's CDR3 is CASSDEGIVYGYTF. The CDR3 DNA reads TGTGCCAGCAGTGATGAGGGAATAGTCTATGGCTACACCTTC. Complete variable domain (other parts from reference TRBV2 and TRBJ1-2): EPEVTQTPSHQVTQMGQEVILRCVPISNHLYFYWYRQILGQKVEFLVSFYNNEISEKSEIFDDQFSVERPDGSNFTLKIRSTKLEDSAMYFCASSDEGIVYGYTFGSGTRLTVV.

This clone was observed once. The chain combines TRBV19 with TRBJ1-5; D remains ambiguous. CDR1 LNHDA and CDR2 SQIVND come from the germline V gene (reference sequence). This CDR3 comprises 15 residues. V lost 2 bases, J lost 6 bases, and 14 bases lay in between. The CDR3 region is CASSISSRMGQPQHF. CDR3 nucleotides: TGTGCCAGTAGTATATCGTCCAGGATGGGTCAGCCCCAGCATTTT.